One and the same sample provided the 24 T cell receptor beta chains below, sequenced in a study of blood T cell repertoires in COVID-19. TCRdb keeps only in-frame clones here, not all; method: immunoSEQ multiplex PCR. Of approximately 300,000 clones in the sample, approximately 90% were seen once. Sequenced: PBMCs or T cells enriched from blood (not recorded which). Source of these receptors: a woman in her twenties or thirties who had been exposed to COVID-19.

The chain recombines TRBV29-1 with TRBJ1-2, with 10 bases matching TRBD1. CDR1 and CDR2 (germline): SQVTM, ANQGSEA. V trimming: 2 bases; J trimming: 7 bases; junction bases outside the gene matches: 4. The CDR3 runs to 13 residues. CDR3 in DNA: TGCAGCGTTGAAATCGACAGGGGGCTTGGCTACACCTTC. This codes for CSVEIDRGLGYTF.

J is TRBJ1-2 and V is TRBV6-6, with 7 bases matching TRBD1. CDR3 length: 16 amino acids. The ends lost 2 bases at V and 2 bases at J; junction bases unmatched: 8. Germline assignment: CDR1 MNHNY and CDR2 SVGAGI (reference sequence). The CDR3 nucleotides are TGTGCCAGCAGTTACCATGAGACAGGGTCGAACTATGGCTACACCTTC. It encodes CASSYHETGSNYGYTF.

V usage is TRBV4-1 and J usage is TRBJ1-2; 7 bases are shared with TRBD1. Looked up from germline, CDR1 is MGHRA and CDR2 is YSYEKL. Trimming took 4 bases from V and 7 from J; bases not matched to a gene: 6. The CDR3 has 13 amino acids. The CDR3 is CASSRDRDGGYTF. CDR3 bases: TGCGCCAGCAGCCGTGACAGGGATGGTGGCTACACCTTC.

The gene calls are TRBV10-2 and TRBJ1-2; possibly TRBD1 for D (5 bases). CDR1 is WSHSY and CDR2 is SAAADI in the germline V gene. The V and J ends lost 3 bases and 7 bases respectively, with 18 bases between them. CDR3 size: 15 residues. The CDR3 spells CASSDSARATAGYTF. The CDR3 DNA is TGCGCCAGCAGTGACTCGGCCAGGGCCACGGCTGGCTACACCTTC.

In its sample, this clone was seen a few times. The chain uses TRBV7-7 and TRBJ1-1; 7 bases align to TRBD1. The V gene end was trimmed by 1 base and the J gene end by 4 bases; junction bases not matched to a gene: 0. Germline CDR1 is SSHAT and CDR2 is FNYEAQ (reference sequence). The CDR3 sequence is 13 residues long. The CDR3 loop reads CASSLGQGTEAFF. CDR3 sequence (DNA): TGTGCCAGCAGCTTAGGACAGGGCACTGAAGCTTTCTTT.

The gene calls are TRBV6-5 and TRBJ1-5; 8 positions match TRBD1. V trimming: 4 bases; J trimming: 2 bases; junction bases outside the gene matches: 7. The germline V gene has CDR1 MNHEY and CDR2 SVGAGI. This CDR3 has 16 residues. The CDR3 loop is CASSSWTGWGNQPQHF. In DNA, the CDR3 is TGTGCCAGCAGTTCCTGGACAGGGTGGGGCAATCAGCCCCAGCATTTT.

A remark on this clone: The same CDR3 is also encoded by other DNA sequences in this sample. The CDR3 sequence: CASSFDSFNEKLFF. CDR3 sequence (DNA): TGTGCCAGCAGTTTTGACAGTTTCAATGAAAAACTGTTTTTT. The chain combines TRBV2 with TRBJ1-4; tentatively, D is TRBD1 (5 bases). V was clipped by 5 bases and J by 5 bases, with 12 bases between them. The CDR3 spans 14 residues. Per germline, CDR1 SNHLY and CDR2 FYNNEI.

The V and J genes are TRBV7-2 and TRBJ1-4; tentatively, D is TRBD1 (5 bases). The CDR3 runs 15 residues. V was clipped by 5 bases and J by 1 base, with 11 bases between them. Germline values: CDR1 SGHTA, CDR2 FQGNSA. CDR3 sequence: CASSEVGGTNEKLFF. In nucleotides, the CDR3 is TGTGCCAGCAGCGAGGTCGGGGGAACTAATGAAAAACTGTTTTTT.

The rearrangement joins TRBV5-1 to TRBJ2-1; D may be TRBD1 (5 bases). The CDR3 extends over 14 amino acids. The germline V and J ends were trimmed by 7 bases and 0 bases, with 11 bases remaining between them. Germline V gene lookup returns CDR1 SGHRS and CDR2 YFSETQ. The CDR3 region is CASQDTGSYNEQFF. CDR3 in DNA: TGCGCCAGCCAAGACACAGGCTCCTACAATGAGCAGTTCTTC. Based on the CDR3 plus reference TRBV5-1 and TRBJ2-1, the full variable domain is KAGVTQTPRYLIKTRGQQVTLSCSPISGHRSVSWYQQTPGQGLQFLFEYFSETQRNKGNFPGRFSGRQFSNSRSEMNVSTLELGDSALYLCASQDTGSYNEQFFGPGTRLTVL.

This rearrangement joins TRBV29-1 to TRBJ1-2; no reliable D call. This CDR3 comprises 12 residues. Germline V gene lookup returns CDR1 SQVTM and CDR2 ANQGSEA. V shed 4 bases and J shed 8 bases, with 14 bases lying between them. This CDR3 reads CSVGSHDSGYTF. CDR3 nucleotide sequence: TGCAGCGTTGGTTCGCACGACTCCGGCTACACCTTC.

This chain links TRBV2 with TRBJ2-1; 7 positions match TRBD2. The germline V gene encodes CDR1 SNHLY and CDR2 FYNNEI. J lost 6 bases, V lost 7 bases, and 6 bases had no gene match. The CDR3 totals 13 residues. CDR3 loop: CASNAGEVNEQFF. CDR3 bases: TGTGCCAGCAACGCGGGGGAGGTCAATGAGCAGTTCTTC.

The chain joins TRBV5-1 to TRBJ2-5, with D possibly TRBD2 on 6 matching bases. V was shortened by 2 bases and J by 2 bases, with 10 bases between the two germline ends. The CDR3 contains 14 residues. Germline assignment: CDR1 SGHRS and CDR2 YFSETQ. The CDR3, as DNA: TGCGCCAGCAGCTTATCTAGCGTTCAAGAGACCCAGTACTTC. Residues: CASSLSSVQETQYF.

The CDR3 nucleotides read TGTGCCAGCAGCTTGTATCACGAGCAGTACTTC. Protein sequence: CASSLYHEQYF. The chain couples TRBV5-6 to TRBJ2-7; no reliable D call. The germline gives CDR1 SGHDT, CDR2 YYEEEE. Deletions cut 1 base from V and 5 bases from J, with 4 bases between. The CDR3 has 11 residues. Full variable domain (missing parts from reference TRBV5-6 and TRBJ2-7): DAGVTQSPTHLIKTRGQQVTLRCSPKSGHDTVSWYQQALGQGPQFIFQYYEEEERQRGNFPDRFSGHQFPNYSSELNVNALLLGDSALYLCASSLYHEQYFGPGTRLTVT.

This clone showed up just a few times. The V call is TRBV12-3 or TRBV12-4, the J call TRBJ1-1; D is possibly TRBD1 (6 bases). V was cut by 3 bases and J by 9 bases, with 11 bases left in between. The CDR3 has 12 amino acids. The CDR3: CASSFNRAQAFF. The CDR3 region has the DNA TGTGCCAGCAGTTTCAACAGGGCGCAAGCTTTCTTT.

The chain employs TRBV5-1 and TRBJ2-1; 12 bases match TRBD2. J was trimmed by 6 bases and V by 4 bases; bases with no gene match: 8. The V gene's germline CDR1 is SGHRS and CDR2 YFSETQ. The CDR3 runs 16 residues. The CDR3 loop reads CASSPTTSGGINEQFF. The CDR3 nucleotides are TGCGCCAGCAGCCCCACCACTAGCGGGGGGATCAATGAGCAGTTCTTC. The full variable domain, its missing parts supplied by reference TRBV5-1 and TRBJ2-1, is KAGVTQTPRYLIKTRGQQVTLSCSPISGHRSVSWYQQTPGQGLQFLFEYFSETQRNKGNFPGRFSGRQFSNSRSEMNVSTLELGDSALYLCASSPTTSGGINEQFFGPGTRLTVL.

J is TRBJ1-5 and V is TRBV3-1 (or the pseudogene TRBV3-2); D ambiguous. Germline CDR1 reads LGHDT; CDR2 reads YNNKEL (reference sequence). The CDR3 has 16 residues. Trimming took 2 bases from V and 6 from J, leaving 17 bases between them. The DNA of the CDR3 is TGTGCCAGCAGCCAACCCAACGGCCCCCGAGGTCAGCCCCAGCATTTT. Protein sequence: CASSQPNGPRGQPQHF.

This chain joins TRBV5-1 and TRBJ2-1, with 9 bases matching TRBD2. Germline CDR1 SGHRS, CDR2 YFSETQ. Germline trimming cut 7 bases from V and 0 bases from J; bases unmatched to any gene: 5. The length of the CDR3 is 15 residues. The CDR3 DNA reads as TGCGCCAGCCGTAGCGGGGGTGACTCCTACAATGAGCAGTTCTTC. Translation gives CASRSGGDSYNEQFF.

The V and J genes are TRBV23-1 and TRBJ1-1; the D is unclear. TRBV23-1 is known as an ORF, though its function is uncertain. This CDR3 is 13 amino acids long. Trimming removed 6 bases from V and 1 base from J, with 9 bases in between. Here the CDR3 reads CASRVRENTEAFF. DNA for the CDR3: TGCGCCAGCAGGGTCCGGGAGAACACTGAAGCTTTCTTT.

The chain uses TRBV5-1 and TRBJ2-7; TRBD1 matches 8 bases. Germline CDR1 is SGHRS and CDR2 is YFSETQ. This CDR3 contains 15 residues. Trimming took 3 bases from V and 0 from J; bases not matched to a gene: 5. CDR3 sequence reads: CASSSLTGDSYEQYF. CDR3 DNA: TGCGCCAGCAGCTCGTTGACAGGGGACTCCTACGAGCAGTACTTC.

J is TRBJ1-5 and V is TRBV3-1 (or the pseudogene TRBV3-2); D is unresolved. CDR1 is LGHDT, CDR2 YNNKEL, per germline (reference sequence). CDR3 length: 16 amino acids. V lost 0 bases to trimming and J lost 6 bases, with 15 bases between them. The chain's CDR3 is CASSQEGPVDSQPQHF. Written as DNA, the CDR3 is TGTGCCAGCAGCCAAGAGGGCCCCGTCGATAGTCAGCCCCAGCATTTT.

The J gene is TRBJ1-2, the V gene TRBV29-1; tentative D call: TRBD1 (5 bases). Germline V lookup: CDR1 SQVTM, CDR2 ANQGSEA. The V end was cut by 3 bases, the J end by 8 bases, with 16 bases between. The CDR3 totals 13 residues. The CDR3 DNA reads TGCAGCGTTGAGGGGGGTATGGAGGCCGGCTACACCTTC. Translation: CSVEGGMEAGYTF.

The chain carries TRBV4-1 and TRBJ1-1; 9 bases line up with TRBD1. Germline values: CDR1 MGHRA, CDR2 YSYEKL. The V gene end was trimmed by 2 bases and the J gene end by 8 bases; junction bases not matched to a gene: 3. CDR3 length: 13 residues. CDR3 bases: TGCGCCAGCAGCCAATCAACAGGGGGCGAAGCTTTCTTT. Protein sequence: CASSQSTGGEAFF.

The V call is TRBV7-2, the J call TRBJ2-7; TRBD2 might be the D (5 bases). This CDR3 is built from 14 residues. Germline V lookup: CDR1 SGHTA, CDR2 FQGNSA. Trimming removed 4 bases from V and 1 base from J, with 11 bases in between. For the CDR3, the DNA is TGTGCCAGCAGCTCTTTCGGGGAATCCTACGAGCAGTACTTC. Translating it yields CASSSFGESYEQYF.

In this sample, this clone turned up a few times. The chain couples TRBV19 to TRBJ1-1, with 9 bases identical to TRBD1. Germline lookup yields CDR1 LNHDA and CDR2 SQIVND (reference sequence). With V trimmed by 3 bases and J by 3 bases, 5 bases remained unmatched. CDR3 length: 15 residues. DNA of the CDR3: TGTGCCAGTAGTATTAGGACAGGGGCTCACACTGAAGCTTTCTTT. It specifies CASSIRTGAHTEAFF.